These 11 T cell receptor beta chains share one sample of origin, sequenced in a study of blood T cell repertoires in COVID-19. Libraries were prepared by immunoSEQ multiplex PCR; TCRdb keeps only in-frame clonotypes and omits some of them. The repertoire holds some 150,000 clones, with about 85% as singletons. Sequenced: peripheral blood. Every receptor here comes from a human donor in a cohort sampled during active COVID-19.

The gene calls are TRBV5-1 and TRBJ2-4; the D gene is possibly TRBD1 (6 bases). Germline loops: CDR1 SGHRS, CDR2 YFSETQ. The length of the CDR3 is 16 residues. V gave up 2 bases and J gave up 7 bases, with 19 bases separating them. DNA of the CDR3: TGCGCCAGCAGCTTACATGGACAGTCGAACAGGAACATTCAGTACTTC. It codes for CASSLHGQSNRNIQYF.

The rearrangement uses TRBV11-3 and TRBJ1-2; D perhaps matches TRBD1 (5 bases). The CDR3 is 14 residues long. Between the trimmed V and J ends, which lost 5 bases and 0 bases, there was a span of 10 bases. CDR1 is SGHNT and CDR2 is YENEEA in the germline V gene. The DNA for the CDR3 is TGTGCCAGCAGCCCGCGGGGGGCTAACTATGGCTACACCTTC. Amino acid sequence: CASSPRGANYGYTF.

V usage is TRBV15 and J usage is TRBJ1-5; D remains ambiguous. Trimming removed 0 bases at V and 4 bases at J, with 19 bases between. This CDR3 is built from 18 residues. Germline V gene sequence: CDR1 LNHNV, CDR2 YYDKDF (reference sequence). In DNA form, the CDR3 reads TGTGCCACCAGCAGAGATACAATAGAATCGGGTGGGAATCAGCCCCAGCATTTT. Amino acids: CATSRDTIESGGNQPQHF.

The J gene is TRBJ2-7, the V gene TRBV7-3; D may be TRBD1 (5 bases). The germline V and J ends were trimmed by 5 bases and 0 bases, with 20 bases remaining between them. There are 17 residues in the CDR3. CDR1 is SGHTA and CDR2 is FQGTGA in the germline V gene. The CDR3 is CASSPQGAPRISYEQYF. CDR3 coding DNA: TGTGCCAGCAGCCCTCAGGGTGCCCCACGGATCTCCTACGAGCAGTACTTC.

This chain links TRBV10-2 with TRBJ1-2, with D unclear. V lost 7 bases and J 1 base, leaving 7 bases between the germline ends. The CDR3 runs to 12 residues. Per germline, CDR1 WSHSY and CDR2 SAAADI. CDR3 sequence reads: CASTGNNYGYTF. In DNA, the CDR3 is TGCGCCAGCACCGGGAATAACTATGGCTACACCTTC.

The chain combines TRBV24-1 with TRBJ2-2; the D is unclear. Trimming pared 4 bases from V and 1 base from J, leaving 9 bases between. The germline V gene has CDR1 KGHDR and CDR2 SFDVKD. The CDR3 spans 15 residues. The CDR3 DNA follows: TGTGCCACCAGTGACCCAACAGAGAACACCGGGGAGCTGTTTTTT. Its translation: CATSDPTENTGELFF.

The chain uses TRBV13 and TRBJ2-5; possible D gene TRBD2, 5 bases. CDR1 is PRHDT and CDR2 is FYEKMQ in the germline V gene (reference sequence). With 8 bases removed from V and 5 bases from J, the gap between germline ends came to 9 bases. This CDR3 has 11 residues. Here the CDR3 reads CASARGETQYF. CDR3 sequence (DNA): TGTGCCAGCGCCAGAGGGGAGACCCAGTACTTC.

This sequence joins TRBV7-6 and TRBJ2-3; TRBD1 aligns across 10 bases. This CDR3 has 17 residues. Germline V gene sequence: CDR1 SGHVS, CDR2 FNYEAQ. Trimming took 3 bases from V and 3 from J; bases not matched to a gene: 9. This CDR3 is CASSFYGGTGVTDTQYF. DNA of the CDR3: TGTGCCAGCAGCTTTTACGGCGGGACAGGGGTAACAGATACGCAGTATTTT.

This CDR3 reads CATSETGAEAVDNTGELFF. The CDR3, as DNA: TGTGCCACCAGTGAAACGGGCGCGGAGGCCGTAGATAACACCGGGGAGCTGTTTTTT. The chain combines TRBV24-1 with TRBJ2-2, with D maybe TRBD2 (5 bases). This CDR3 is built from 19 residues. Trimming took off 4 bases at V and 2 bases at J, with 22 bases between the two ends. CDR1 and CDR2 (germline): KGHDR, SFDVKD.

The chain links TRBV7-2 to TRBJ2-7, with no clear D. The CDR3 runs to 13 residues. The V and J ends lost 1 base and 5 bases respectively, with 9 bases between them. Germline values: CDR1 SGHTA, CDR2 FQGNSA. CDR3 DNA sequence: TGTGCCAGCAGCTTAGGGCCCCTCAACGAGCAGTACTTC. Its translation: CASSLGPLNEQYF. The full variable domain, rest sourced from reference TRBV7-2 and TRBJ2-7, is GAGVSQSPSNKVTEKGKDVELRCDPISGHTALYWYRQSLGQGLEFLIYFQGNSAPDKSGLPSDRFSAERTGGSVSTLTIQRTQQEDSAVYLCASSLGPLNEQYFGPGTRLTVT.

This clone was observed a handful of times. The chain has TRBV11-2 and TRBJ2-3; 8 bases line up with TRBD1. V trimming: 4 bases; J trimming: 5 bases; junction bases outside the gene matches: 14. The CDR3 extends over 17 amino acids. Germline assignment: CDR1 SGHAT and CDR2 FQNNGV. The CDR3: CASSYTTTGAGGDTQYF. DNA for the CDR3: TGTGCCAGCAGCTACACGACGACAGGGGCTGGGGGAGATACGCAGTATTTT.